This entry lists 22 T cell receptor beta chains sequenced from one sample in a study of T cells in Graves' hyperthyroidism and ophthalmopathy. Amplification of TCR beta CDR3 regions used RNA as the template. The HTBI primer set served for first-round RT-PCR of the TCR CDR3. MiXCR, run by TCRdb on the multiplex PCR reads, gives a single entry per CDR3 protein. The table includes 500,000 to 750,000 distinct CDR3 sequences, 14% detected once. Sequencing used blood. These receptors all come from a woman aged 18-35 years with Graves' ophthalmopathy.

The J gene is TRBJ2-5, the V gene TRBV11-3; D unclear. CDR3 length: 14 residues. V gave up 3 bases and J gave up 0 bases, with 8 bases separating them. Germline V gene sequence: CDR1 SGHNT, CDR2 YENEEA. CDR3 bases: TGTGCCAGCAGCTTTTCCTTGTACCAAGAGACCCAGTACTTC. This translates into CASSFSLYQETQYF. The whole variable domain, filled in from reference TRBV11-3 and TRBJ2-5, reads EAGVVQSPRYKIIEKKQPVAFWCNPISGHNTLYWYLQNLGQGPELLIRYENEEAVDDSQLPKDRFSAERLKGVDSTLKIQPAELGDSAVYLCASSFSLYQETQYFGPGTRLLVL.

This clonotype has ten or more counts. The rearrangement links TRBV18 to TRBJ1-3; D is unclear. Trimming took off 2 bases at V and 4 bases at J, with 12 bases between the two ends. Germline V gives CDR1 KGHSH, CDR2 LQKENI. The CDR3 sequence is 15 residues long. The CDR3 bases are TGTGCCAGCTCACCAGGCGTGGCCGTGGGAAACACCATATATTTT. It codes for CASSPGVAVGNTIYF.

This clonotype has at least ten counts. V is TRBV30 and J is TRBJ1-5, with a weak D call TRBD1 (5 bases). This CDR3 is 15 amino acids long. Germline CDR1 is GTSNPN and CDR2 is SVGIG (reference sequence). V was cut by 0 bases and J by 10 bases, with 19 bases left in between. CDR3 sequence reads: CAWSVGISSWGPQHF. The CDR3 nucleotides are TGTGCCTGGAGTGTCGGGATCTCGTCTTGGGGCCCCCAGCATTTT.

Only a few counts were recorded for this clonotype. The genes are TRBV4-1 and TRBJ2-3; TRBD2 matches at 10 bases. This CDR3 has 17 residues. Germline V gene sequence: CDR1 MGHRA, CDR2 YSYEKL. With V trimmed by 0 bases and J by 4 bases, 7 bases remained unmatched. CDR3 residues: CASSQDPAGGLSDTQYF. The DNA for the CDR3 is TGCGCCAGCAGCCAAGATCCAGCGGGAGGGCTTTCAGATACGCAGTATTTT.

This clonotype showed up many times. This CDR3 reads CAWSLRLAGVNTQYF. In DNA, the CDR3 is TGTGCCTGGTCCCTCCGACTAGCGGGAGTGAATACGCAGTATTTT. V usage is TRBV30 and J usage is TRBJ2-3; 12 nucleotides match TRBD2. The CDR3 has 15 residues. Trimming took 5 bases from V and 7 from J; bases not matched to a gene: 10. CDR1 is GTSNPN, CDR2 SVGIG, per germline (reference sequence).

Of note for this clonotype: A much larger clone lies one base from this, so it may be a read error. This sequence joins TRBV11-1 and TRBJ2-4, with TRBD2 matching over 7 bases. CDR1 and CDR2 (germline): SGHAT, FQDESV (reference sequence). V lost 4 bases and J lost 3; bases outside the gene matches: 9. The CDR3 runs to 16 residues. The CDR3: CASSSSGRGDKNIQYF. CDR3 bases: TGTGCCAGCAGCTCAAGTGGGAGGGGCGACAAAAACATTCAGTACTTC.

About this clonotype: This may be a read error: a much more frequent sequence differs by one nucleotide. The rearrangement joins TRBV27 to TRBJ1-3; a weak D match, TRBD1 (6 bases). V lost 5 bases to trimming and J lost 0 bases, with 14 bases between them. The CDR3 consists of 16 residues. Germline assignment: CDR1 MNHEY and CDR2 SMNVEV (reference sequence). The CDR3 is CASSPRQAHSGNTIYF. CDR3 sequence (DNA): TGTGCCAGCAGTCCCAGACAGGCCCACTCTGGAAACACCATATATTTT.

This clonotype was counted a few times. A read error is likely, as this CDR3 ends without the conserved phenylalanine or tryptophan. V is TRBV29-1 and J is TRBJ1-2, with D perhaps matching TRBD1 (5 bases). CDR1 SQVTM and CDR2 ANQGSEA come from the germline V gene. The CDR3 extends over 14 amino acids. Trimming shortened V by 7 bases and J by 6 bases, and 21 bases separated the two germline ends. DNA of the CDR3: TGCAGCGCAGAAACCAGGGACTCCATAGATGGCTACACCCTC. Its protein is CSAETRDSIDGYTL.

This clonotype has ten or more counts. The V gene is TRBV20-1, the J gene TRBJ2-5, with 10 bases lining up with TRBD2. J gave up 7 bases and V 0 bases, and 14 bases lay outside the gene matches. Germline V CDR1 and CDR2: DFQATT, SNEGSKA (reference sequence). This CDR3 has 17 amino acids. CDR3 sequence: CSARDRSGRFSVGTQYF. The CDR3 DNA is TGCAGTGCTAGAGATCGTAGCGGGAGGTTCTCCGTGGGGACCCAGTACTTC.

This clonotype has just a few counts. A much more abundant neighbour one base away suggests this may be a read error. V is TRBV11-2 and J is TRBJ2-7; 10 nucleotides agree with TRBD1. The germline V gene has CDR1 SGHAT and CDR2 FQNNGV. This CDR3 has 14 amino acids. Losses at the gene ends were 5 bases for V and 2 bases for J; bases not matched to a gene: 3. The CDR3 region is CASSDGTGAYEQYF. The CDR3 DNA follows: TGTGCCAGCAGCGACGGGACAGGGGCCTACGAGCAGTACTTC.

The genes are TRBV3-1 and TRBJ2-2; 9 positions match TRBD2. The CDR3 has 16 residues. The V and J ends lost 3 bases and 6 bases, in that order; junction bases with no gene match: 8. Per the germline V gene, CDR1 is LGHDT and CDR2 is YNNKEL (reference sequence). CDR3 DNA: TGTGCCAGCAGCCAGTCTGCGGGAGGGCCAGCCGGGGAGCTGTTTTTT. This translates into CASSQSAGGPAGELFF.

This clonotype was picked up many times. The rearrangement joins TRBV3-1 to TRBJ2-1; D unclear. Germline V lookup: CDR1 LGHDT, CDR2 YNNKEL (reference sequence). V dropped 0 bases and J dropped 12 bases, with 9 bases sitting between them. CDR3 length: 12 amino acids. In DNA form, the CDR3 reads TGTGCCAGCAGCCAAGACTGGGAAGGGCAGTTCTTC. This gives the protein CASSQDWEGQFF.

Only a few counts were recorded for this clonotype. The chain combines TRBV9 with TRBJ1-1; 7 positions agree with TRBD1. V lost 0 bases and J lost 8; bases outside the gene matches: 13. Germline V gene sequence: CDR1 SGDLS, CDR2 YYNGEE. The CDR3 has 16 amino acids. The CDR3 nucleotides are TGTGCCAGCAGCGTAGCTACGGTCGAGGGGACAGAGGAAGCTTTCTTT. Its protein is CASSVATVEGTEEAFF.

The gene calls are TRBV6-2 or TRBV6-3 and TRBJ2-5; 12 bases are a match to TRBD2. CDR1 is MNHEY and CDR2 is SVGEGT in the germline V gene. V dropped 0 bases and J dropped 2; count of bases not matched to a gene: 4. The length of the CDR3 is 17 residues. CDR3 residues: CASSYSVLAGGQETQYF. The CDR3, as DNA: TGTGCCAGCAGTTACTCCGTACTAGCGGGGGGTCAAGAGACCCAGTACTTC.

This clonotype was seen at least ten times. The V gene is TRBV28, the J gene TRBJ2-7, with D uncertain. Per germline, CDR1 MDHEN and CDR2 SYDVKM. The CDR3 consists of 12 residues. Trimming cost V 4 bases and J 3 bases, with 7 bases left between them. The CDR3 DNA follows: TGTGCCAGCAGTTCGGGCCTCTACGAGCAGTACTTC. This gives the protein CASSSGLYEQYF.

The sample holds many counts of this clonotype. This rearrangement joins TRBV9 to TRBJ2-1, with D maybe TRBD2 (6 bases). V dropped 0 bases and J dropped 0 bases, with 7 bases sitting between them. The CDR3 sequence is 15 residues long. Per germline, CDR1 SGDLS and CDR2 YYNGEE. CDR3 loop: CASSVAEGSYNEQFF. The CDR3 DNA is TGTGCCAGCAGCGTAGCGGAGGGCTCCTACAATGAGCAGTTCTTC.

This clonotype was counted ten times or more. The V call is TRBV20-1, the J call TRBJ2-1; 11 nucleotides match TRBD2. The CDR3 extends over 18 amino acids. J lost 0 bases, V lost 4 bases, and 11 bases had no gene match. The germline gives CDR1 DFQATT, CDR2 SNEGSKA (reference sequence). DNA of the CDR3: TGCAGTGCTATAAATCCGACTAGCGGGAAATTCTCCTACAATGAGCAGTTCTTC. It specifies CSAINPTSGKFSYNEQFF.

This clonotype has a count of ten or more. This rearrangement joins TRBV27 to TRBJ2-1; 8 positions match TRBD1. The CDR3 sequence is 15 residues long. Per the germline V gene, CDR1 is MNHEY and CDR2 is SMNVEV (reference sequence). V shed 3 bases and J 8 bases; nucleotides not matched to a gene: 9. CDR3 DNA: TGTGCCAGCAGTTTGGGGACAGGTTTTAAATATGAGCAGTTCTTC. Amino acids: CASSLGTGFKYEQFF.

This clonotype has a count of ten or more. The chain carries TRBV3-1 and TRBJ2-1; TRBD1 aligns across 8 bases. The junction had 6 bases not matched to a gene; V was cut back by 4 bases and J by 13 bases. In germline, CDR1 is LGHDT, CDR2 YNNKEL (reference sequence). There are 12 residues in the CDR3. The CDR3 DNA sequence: TGTGCCAGCAGCCTTCGGACAGGGCTACAGTTCTTC. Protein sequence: CASSLRTGLQFF.

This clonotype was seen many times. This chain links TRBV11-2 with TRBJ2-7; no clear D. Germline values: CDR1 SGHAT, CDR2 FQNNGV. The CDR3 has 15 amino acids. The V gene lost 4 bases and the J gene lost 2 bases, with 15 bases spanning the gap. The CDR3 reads CASSSLQWTPYEQYF. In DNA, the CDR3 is TGTGCCAGCAGCTCCCTACAGTGGACGCCCTACGAGCAGTACTTC.

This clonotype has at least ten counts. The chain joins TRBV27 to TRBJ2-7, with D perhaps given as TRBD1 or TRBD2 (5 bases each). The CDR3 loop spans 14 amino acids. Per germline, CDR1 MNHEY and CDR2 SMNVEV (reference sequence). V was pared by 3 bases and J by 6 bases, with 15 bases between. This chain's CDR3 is CASSFTGTPLEQYF. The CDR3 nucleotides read TGTGCCAGCAGTTTTACCGGGACCCCTCTCGAGCAGTACTTC.

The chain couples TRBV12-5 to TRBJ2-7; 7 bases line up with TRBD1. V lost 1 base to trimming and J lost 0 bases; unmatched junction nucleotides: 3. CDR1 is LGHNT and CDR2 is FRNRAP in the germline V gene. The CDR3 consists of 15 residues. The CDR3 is CASGLARGSSYEQYF. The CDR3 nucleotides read TGTGCTAGTGGTTTGGCCAGGGGGAGCTCCTACGAGCAGTACTTC.